The rows below give T cell receptor beta chains drawn from one sample of a study of beta chain features in type 1 diabetes. The repertoire was sequenced with immunoSEQ multiplex PCR; TCRdb's copy has only in-frame clones and lacks some. The profile covers about 700,000 clones, with roughly an eighth appearing a single time and less than 0.025% taken by the ten largest. Sequenced input: naive CD4+ T cells from blood. The origin of the receptors is a man between 18 and 29 years old with type 1 diabetes. The CDR3 runs from the conserved cysteine through the conserved F or W. Fields, in order: V gene, D gene, clone size, J gene, CDR3 protein, CDR3 DNA. A D gene is named only where the DNA matches it firmly. Size tells how often a clone was seen (once, few, many) or the class of an expanded clone, and some rows leave it out.

v_gene: TRBV5-8; d_gene: NA; abundance: NA; j_gene: TRBJ1-2; CDR3aa: CASSLGPSLAYGYTF; CDR3nt: TGTGCCAGCAGCTTGGGACCCTCTCTCGCCTATGGCTACACCTTC
v_gene: TRBV19; d_gene: TRBD1; abundance: few; j_gene: TRBJ1-5; CDR3aa: CASSTGQGINQPQHF; CDR3nt: TGTGCCAGTAGTACCGGACAGGGTATCAATCAGCCCCAGCATTTT
v_gene: TRBV18; d_gene: NA; abundance: few; j_gene: TRBJ2-7; CDR3aa: CASSTTGGIDEQYF; CDR3nt: TGTGCCAGCTCTACTACAGGTGGAATTGACGAGCAGTACTTC
v_gene: TRBV6-5; d_gene: NA; abundance: few; j_gene: TRBJ1-1; CDR3aa: CASSYWRNTEAFF; CDR3nt: TGTGCCAGCAGTTACTGGAGGAACACTGAAGCTTTCTTT
v_gene: TRBV5-1; d_gene: TRBD1; abundance: NA; j_gene: TRBJ2-5; CDR3aa: CASSFGDRGQETQYF; CDR3nt: TGCGCCAGCAGCTTTGGGGACAGGGGCCAAGAGACCCAGTACTTC
v_gene: TRBV19; d_gene: NA; abundance: NA; j_gene: TRBJ1-6; CDR3aa: CASSISEGSYNSPLHF; CDR3nt: TGTGCCAGTAGCATCTCTGAGGGCTCCTATAATTCACCCCTCCACTTT
v_gene: TRBV18; d_gene: NA; abundance: few; j_gene: TRBJ1-1; CDR3aa: CASTPGEASTEAFF; CDR3nt: TGTGCCAGCACACCGGGGGAGGCAAGCACTGAAGCTTTCTTT
v_gene: TRBV2; d_gene: NA; abundance: NA; j_gene: TRBJ2-1; CDR3aa: CASSADVYNEQFF; CDR3nt: TGTGCCAGCAGTGCTGACGTCTACAATGAGCAGTTCTTC
v_gene: TRBV7-2; d_gene: NA; abundance: few; j_gene: TRBJ2-2; CDR3aa: CASSPGLLNTGELFF; CDR3nt: TGTGCCAGCAGCCCGGGACTCCTGAACACCGGGGAGCTGTTTTTT
v_gene: TRBV2; d_gene: TRBD2; abundance: few; j_gene: TRBJ2-5; CDR3aa: CASTWASGGGETQYF; CDR3nt: TGTGCCAGCACATGGGCTAGCGGGGGCGGTGAGACCCAGTACTTC
v_gene: TRBV29-1; d_gene: NA; abundance: NA; j_gene: TRBJ2-3; CDR3aa: CSVEGRGWGTDTQYF; CDR3nt: TGCAGCGTTGAAGGTCGTGGGTGGGGCACAGATACGCAGTATTTT
v_gene: TRBV2; d_gene: NA; abundance: few; j_gene: TRBJ1-1; CDR3aa: CASMLSGTEAFF; CDR3nt: TGTGCCAGCATGTTGTCCGGCACTGAAGCTTTCTTT
v_gene: TRBV18; d_gene: TRBD1; abundance: NA; j_gene: TRBJ2-7; CDR3aa: CASSSLTGTASYEQYF; CDR3nt: TGTGCCAGCTCATCGCTAACCGGGACAGCTTCCTACGAGCAGTACTTC
v_gene: TRBV9; d_gene: TRBD1; abundance: NA; j_gene: TRBJ1-2; CDR3aa: CASSDATGAYGYTF; CDR3nt: TGTGCCAGCAGTGACGCTACAGGGGCCTATGGCTACACCTTC
v_gene: TRBV10-3; d_gene: NA; abundance: few; j_gene: TRBJ2-5; CDR3aa: CAISPVGETQYF; CDR3nt: TGTGCCATCAGTCCCGTAGGGGAGACCCAGTACTTC
v_gene: TRBV28; d_gene: NA; abundance: few; j_gene: TRBJ2-5; CDR3aa: CASSLDPAGETQYF; CDR3nt: TGTGCCAGCAGTTTAGATCCCGCAGGGGAGACCCAGTACTTC
v_gene: TRBV5-4; d_gene: NA; abundance: NA; j_gene: TRBJ2-3; CDR3aa: CASSLEPTDTQYF; CDR3nt: TGTGCCAGCAGCTTGGAACCCACAGATACGCAGTATTTT
v_gene: TRBV6-6; d_gene: NA; abundance: NA; j_gene: TRBJ2-3; CDR3aa: CASRGAGSTDTQYF; CDR3nt: TGTGCCAGCAGGGGGGCGGGGAGCACAGATACGCAGTATTTT
v_gene: TRBV12-5; d_gene: NA; abundance: few; j_gene: TRBJ2-1; CDR3aa: CASGYYNEQFF; CDR3nt: TGTGCTAGTGGTTACTACAATGAGCAGTTCTTC
v_gene: TRBV7-2; d_gene: NA; abundance: NA; j_gene: TRBJ2-3; CDR3aa: CASSLAIAQSTDTQYF; CDR3nt: TGTGCCAGCAGCTTAGCGATAGCCCAGTCGACAGATACGCAGTATTTT
v_gene: TRBV10-3; d_gene: NA; abundance: few; j_gene: TRBJ2-5; CDR3aa: CAISDLGLLKETQYF; CDR3nt: TGTGCCATCAGTGACCTTGGACTCTTAAAAGAGACCCAGTACTTC
v_gene: TRBV18; d_gene: NA; abundance: few; j_gene: TRBJ2-7; CDR3aa: CASSPGRASSYEQYF; CDR3nt: TGTGCCAGCTCACCGGGCAGGGCGAGCTCCTACGAGCAGTACTTC
v_gene: TRBV7-8; d_gene: NA; abundance: NA; j_gene: TRBJ2-7; CDR3aa: CASSLISGASYEQYF; CDR3nt: TGTGCCAGCAGCTTAATTTCGGGGGCCTCCTACGAGCAGTACTTC
v_gene: TRBV6-1; d_gene: NA; abundance: NA; j_gene: TRBJ2-3; CDR3aa: CASSQTDTQYF; CDR3nt: TGTGCCAGCAGTCAAACAGATACGCAGTATTTT
v_gene: TRBV6-5; d_gene: NA; abundance: NA; j_gene: TRBJ1-2; CDR3aa: CASSYGTQGSYGYTF; CDR3nt: TGTGCCAGCAGTTACGGGACACAGGGTAGCTATGGCTACACCTTC
v_gene: TRBV6-5; d_gene: TRBD2; abundance: few; j_gene: TRBJ2-5; CDR3aa: CASRQVTSGQETQYF; CDR3nt: TGTGCCAGCAGACAGGTGACTAGCGGGCAAGAGACCCAGTACTTC
v_gene: TRBV7-9; d_gene: NA; abundance: NA; j_gene: TRBJ1-2; CDR3aa: CASSLVGGYTF; CDR3nt: TGTGCCAGCAGCTTAGTAGGTGGCTACACCTTC
v_gene: TRBV7-2; d_gene: NA; abundance: few; j_gene: TRBJ1-4; CDR3aa: CASSLEPGKLFF; CDR3nt: TGTGCCAGCAGCTTAGAGCCGGGGAAACTGTTTTTT
v_gene: TRBV7-6; d_gene: TRBD1; abundance: NA; j_gene: TRBJ1-1; CDR3aa: CASTRTGLNTEAFF; CDR3nt: TGTGCCAGCACCCGGACAGGGCTGAACACTGAAGCTTTCTTT
v_gene: TRBV7-9; d_gene: NA; abundance: NA; j_gene: TRBJ1-4; CDR3aa: CASSPLGSTNEKLFF; CDR3nt: TGTGCCAGCAGCCCCCTCGGGTCAACTAATGAAAAACTGTTTTTT
v_gene: TRBV18; d_gene: NA; abundance: NA; j_gene: TRBJ1-5; CDR3aa: CASSPEGLSNQPQHF; CDR3nt: TGTGCCAGCTCACCAGAGGGGCTGAGCAATCAGCCCCAGCATTTT
v_gene: TRBV7-9; d_gene: TRBD1; abundance: NA; j_gene: TRBJ1-2; CDR3aa: CASSLGTGTGFNGYTF; CDR3nt: TGTGCCAGCAGCTTAGGGACCGGGACAGGGTTTAATGGCTACACCTTC
v_gene: TRBV9; d_gene: NA; abundance: NA; j_gene: TRBJ1-1; CDR3aa: CASSPRQVGVRTEAFF; CDR3nt: TGTGCCAGCAGCCCACGCCAAGTGGGGGTACGCACTGAAGCTTTCTTT
v_gene: TRBV25-1; d_gene: TRBD1; abundance: NA; j_gene: TRBJ2-2; CDR3aa: CASSEYGTGGAGELFF; CDR3nt: TGTGCCAGCAGTGAATATGGGACAGGGGGTGCCGGGGAGCTGTTTTTT
v_gene: TRBV18; d_gene: NA; abundance: NA; j_gene: TRBJ2-1; CDR3aa: CASSPNPEGNEQFF; CDR3nt: TGTGCCAGCTCACCAAACCCAGAGGGCAATGAGCAGTTCTTC
v_gene: TRBV5-1; d_gene: TRBD1; abundance: few; j_gene: TRBJ2-2; CDR3aa: CASSLQTGGGSTGELFF; CDR3nt: TGCGCCAGCAGCTTACAGACAGGGGGCGGTAGCACCGGGGAGCTGTTTTTT
v_gene: TRBV5-1; d_gene: NA; abundance: NA; j_gene: TRBJ2-3; CDR3aa: CASSPTGDTQYF; CDR3nt: TGCGCCAGCAGCCCCACGGGAGATACGCAGTATTTT
v_gene: TRBV18; d_gene: TRBD1; abundance: few; j_gene: TRBJ2-2; CDR3aa: CASSRGTGNTGELFF; CDR3nt: TGTGCCAGCTCAAGGGGGACAGGGAACACCGGGGAGCTGTTTTTT
v_gene: TRBV7-2; d_gene: TRBD1; abundance: NA; j_gene: TRBJ1-2; CDR3aa: CASSVQGLYGYTF; CDR3nt: TGTGCCAGCAGCGTACAGGGGCTCTATGGCTACACCTTC
v_gene: TRBV5-1; d_gene: NA; abundance: few; j_gene: TRBJ2-1; CDR3aa: CASSLEDSSYNEQFF; CDR3nt: TGCGCCAGCAGCTTGGAGGACAGCTCCTACAATGAGCAGTTCTTC
v_gene: TRBV4-1; d_gene: TRBD1; abundance: NA; j_gene: TRBJ1-2; CDR3aa: CASSQGTGRGYTF; CDR3nt: TGCGCCAGCAGCCAAGGGACAGGGCGAGGCTACACCTTC
v_gene: TRBV27; d_gene: TRBD1; abundance: NA; j_gene: TRBJ2-7; CDR3aa: CASSAGQGAVYEQYF; CDR3nt: TGTGCCAGCAGTGCGGGACAGGGGGCGGTCTACGAGCAGTACTTC
v_gene: TRBV11-2; d_gene: TRBD1; abundance: NA; j_gene: TRBJ1-5; CDR3aa: CASSPGQGELQPQHF; CDR3nt: TGTGCCAGCAGCCCCGGACAGGGGGAGCTTCAGCCCCAGCATTTT
v_gene: TRBV28; d_gene: NA; abundance: NA; j_gene: TRBJ2-3; CDR3aa: CATNRGGTTDTQYF; CDR3nt: TGTGCCACCAATAGGGGGGGAACCACAGATACGCAGTATTTT
v_gene: TRBV27; d_gene: NA; abundance: few; j_gene: TRBJ1-1; CDR3aa: CASSPYAGAESTEAFF; CDR3nt: TGTGCCAGCAGTCCCTACGCGGGAGCGGAATCTACTGAAGCTTTCTTT
v_gene: TRBV15; d_gene: NA; abundance: NA; j_gene: TRBJ1-5; CDR3aa: CATARSPEGQPQHF; CDR3nt: TGTGCCACCGCAAGGAGCCCGGAGGGTCAGCCCCAGCATTTT
v_gene: TRBV19; d_gene: NA; abundance: NA; j_gene: TRBJ2-4; CDR3aa: CASTLLGASNIQYF; CDR3nt: TGTGCCAGTACCCTCTTAGGGGCTTCGAACATTCAGTACTTC
v_gene: TRBV19; d_gene: NA; abundance: NA; j_gene: TRBJ1-6; CDR3aa: CASRRGPGTMDNSPLHF; CDR3nt: TGTGCCAGTAGACGGGGGCCAGGTACGATGGATAATTCACCCCTCCACTTT
v_gene: TRBV29-1; d_gene: NA; abundance: few; j_gene: TRBJ2-7; CDR3aa: CSVAARLSYEQYF; CDR3nt: TGCAGCGTTGCGGCAAGGCTATCCTACGAGCAGTACTTC
v_gene: TRBV9; d_gene: NA; abundance: NA; j_gene: TRBJ2-1; CDR3aa: CASSVSYGQGARRQFF; CDR3nt: TGTGCCAGCAGCGTATCTTACGGCCAAGGAGCAAGGCGGCAGTTCTTC
v_gene: TRBV7-8; d_gene: NA; abundance: NA; j_gene: TRBJ2-1; CDR3aa: CAILGELDNEQFF; CDR3nt: TGTGCTATCTTAGGGGAGCTCGACAATGAGCAGTTCTTC
v_gene: TRBV5-1; d_gene: NA; abundance: few; j_gene: TRBJ2-7; CDR3aa: CASSASGSTYEQYF; CDR3nt: TGCGCCAGCAGCGCCAGCGGCAGTACCTACGAGCAGTACTTC
v_gene: TRBV19; d_gene: NA; abundance: few; j_gene: TRBJ2-1; CDR3aa: CASSIEGGYNEQFF; CDR3nt: TGTGCCAGTAGTATAGAGGGGGGCTACAATGAGCAGTTCTTC
v_gene: TRBV7-8; d_gene: NA; abundance: NA; j_gene: TRBJ2-5; CDR3aa: CASSLNSGQETQYF; CDR3nt: TGTGCCAGCAGCTTAAACTCAGGTCAAGAGACCCAGTACTTC
v_gene: TRBV25-1; d_gene: NA; abundance: NA; j_gene: TRBJ2-4; CDR3aa: CASSESGRIQNIQYF; CDR3nt: TGTGCCAGCAGTGAATCTGGGCGGATCCAAAACATTCAGTACTTC
v_gene: TRBV29-1; d_gene: NA; abundance: few; j_gene: TRBJ1-1; CDR3aa: CSVTAQSMNTEAFF; CDR3nt: TGCAGCGTGACGGCACAGAGCATGAACACTGAAGCTTTCTTT
v_gene: TRBV5-1; d_gene: NA; abundance: NA; j_gene: TRBJ2-2; CDR3aa: CASSLGQGSRTGELFF; CDR3nt: TGCGCCAGCAGCTTGGGTCAGGGGAGTCGCACCGGGGAGCTGTTTTTT